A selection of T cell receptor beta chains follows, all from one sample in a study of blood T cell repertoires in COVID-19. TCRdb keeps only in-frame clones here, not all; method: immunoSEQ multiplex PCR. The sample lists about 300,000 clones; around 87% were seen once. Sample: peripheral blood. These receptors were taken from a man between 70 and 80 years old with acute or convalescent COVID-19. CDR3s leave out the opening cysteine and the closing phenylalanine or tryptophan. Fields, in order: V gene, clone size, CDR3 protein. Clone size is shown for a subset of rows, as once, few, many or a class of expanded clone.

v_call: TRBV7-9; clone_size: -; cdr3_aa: ASSQNRDGTEAF
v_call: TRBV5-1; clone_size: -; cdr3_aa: ASSLGDINSPLH
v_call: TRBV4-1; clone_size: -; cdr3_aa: ASSPQGRGEQF
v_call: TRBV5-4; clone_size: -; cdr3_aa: ASSPQGSGYNEQF
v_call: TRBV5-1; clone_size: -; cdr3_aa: ASSLVRAASGVQETQY
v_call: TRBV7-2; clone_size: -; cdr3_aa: ASGRTVNTEAF
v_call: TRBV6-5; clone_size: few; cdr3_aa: ASSYDSGTGELF
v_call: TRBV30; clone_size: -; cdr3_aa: AWSVDGNVWEQF
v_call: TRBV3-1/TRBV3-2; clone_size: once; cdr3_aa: ASSQDWADYGYT
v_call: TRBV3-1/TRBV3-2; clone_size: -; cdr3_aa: ASSRQGGNSPLH
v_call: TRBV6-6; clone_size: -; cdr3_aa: ASSFPGDGYT
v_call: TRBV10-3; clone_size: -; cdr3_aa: AIKPSGVRGELF
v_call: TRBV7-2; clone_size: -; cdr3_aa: ASSLTRGGYT
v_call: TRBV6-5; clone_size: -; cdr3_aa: ASSYAQGASYEQY
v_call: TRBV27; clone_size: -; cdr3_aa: ASSLEGGPRIYNSPLH
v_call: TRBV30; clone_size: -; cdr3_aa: AWRVPGGREGDPADTQY
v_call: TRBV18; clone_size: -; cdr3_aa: ASSSDRGNQPQH
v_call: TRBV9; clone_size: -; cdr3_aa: ASSVMGQPATNEKLF
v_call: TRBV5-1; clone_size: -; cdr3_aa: ASSWDRRSETQY
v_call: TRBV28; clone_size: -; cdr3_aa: ASSFPGQGLLNTEAF
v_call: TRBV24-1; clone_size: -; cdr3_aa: ATSDGSTGHEQF
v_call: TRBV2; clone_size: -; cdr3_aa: ASSEPAERDEQY
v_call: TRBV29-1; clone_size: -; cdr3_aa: GTSGRWPNTGELF
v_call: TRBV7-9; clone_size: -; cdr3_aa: ASSSVGQDLEKLF
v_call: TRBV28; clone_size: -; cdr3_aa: ASSPPPGQGADETQY
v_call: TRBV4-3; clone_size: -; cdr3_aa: ASSQDSGPYEQY
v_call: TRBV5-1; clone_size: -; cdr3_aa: ASSLAGGEGSPLH
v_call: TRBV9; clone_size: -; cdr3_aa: ASSAAAGVQETQY
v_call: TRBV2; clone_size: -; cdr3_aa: ASRRGAYQETQY